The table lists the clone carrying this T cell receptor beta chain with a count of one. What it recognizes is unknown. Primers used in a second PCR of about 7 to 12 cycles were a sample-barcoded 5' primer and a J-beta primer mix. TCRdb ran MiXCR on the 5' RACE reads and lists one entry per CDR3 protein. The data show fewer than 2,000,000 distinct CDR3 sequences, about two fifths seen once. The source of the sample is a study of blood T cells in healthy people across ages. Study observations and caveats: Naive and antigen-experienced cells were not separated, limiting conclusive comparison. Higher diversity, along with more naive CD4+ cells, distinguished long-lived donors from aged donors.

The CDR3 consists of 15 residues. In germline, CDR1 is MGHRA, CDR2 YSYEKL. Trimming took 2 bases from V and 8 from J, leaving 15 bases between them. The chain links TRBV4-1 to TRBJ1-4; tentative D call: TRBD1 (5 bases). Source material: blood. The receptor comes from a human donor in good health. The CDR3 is CASSQRGRAVEKLFF. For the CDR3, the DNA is TGCGCCAGCAGCCAAAGGGGCAGGGCGGTGGAAAAACTGTTTTTT.